The 19 T cell receptor beta chains in this list originate from one sample, sequenced in a study of blood T cells in healthy people across ages. A second PCR of about 6 to 12 cycles used a sample-barcoded 5' primer and a J-beta primer mix. TCRdb redid the calling of the 5' RACE reads with MiXCR, one entry per CDR3 protein. The sample shows 730,000 or so distinct CDR3 sequences, approximately 43% of them seen only once. The sequenced material came from blood. The source of these receptors is a woman aged 55-69 years in good health.

The chain combines TRBV6-2 or TRBV6-3 with TRBJ2-3, with 7 positions matching TRBD2. The CDR3 covers 16 residues. Germline V gene lookup returns CDR1 MNHEY and CDR2 SVGEGT. Trimming removed 4 bases from V and 2 bases from J; junction bases left unmatched: 9. The CDR3 here is CASSLTGTTLTDTQYF. Here the CDR3 DNA reads TGTGCCAGCAGTTTGACCGGGACTACCCTCACAGATACGCAGTATTTT.

This chain joins TRBV4-1 and TRBJ2-5; D possibly matches TRBD1 or TRBD2 (5 bases each). This CDR3 has 17 residues. V was trimmed by 4 bases and J by 3 bases, leaving 21 bases between them. From germline, CDR1 is MGHRA and CDR2 YSYEKL. The CDR3 nucleotides are TGCGCCAGCAGCCCCCAAGACCCCGGGACGGTAAAAGAGACCCAGTACTTC. This encodes CASSPQDPGTVKETQYF.

The chain employs TRBV7-2 and TRBJ2-7, with no clear D. The DNA end lines up better with TRBJ2-5; the J call may be wrong. In germline, CDR1 is SGHTA, CDR2 FQGNSA. This CDR3 is built from 15 residues. CDR3 protein: CASSLGGFGIETQYF. The CDR3 DNA sequence: TGTGCCAGCAGCTTAGGGGGATTTGGGATAGAGACCCAGTACTTC.

As for this clonotype: It may be a read error: a sequence one base away is much more abundant. The chain links TRBV11-2 to TRBJ2-1; D unclear. The CDR3 is made up of 15 amino acids. With 2 bases removed from V and 5 bases from J, the gap between germline ends came to 13 bases. The germline V gene encodes CDR1 SGHAT and CDR2 FQNNGV. CDR3 coding DNA: TGTGCCAGCAGCTTATCCTTTGGGCCCAACAATGAGCAGTTCTTC. Translation: CASSLSFGPNNEQFF.

The gene calls are TRBV29-1 and TRBJ2-3; 13 nucleotides align to TRBD2. Germline trimming cut 5 bases from V and 4 bases from J; bases unmatched to any gene: 6. Germline V lookup: CDR1 SQVTM, CDR2 ANQGSEA. This CDR3 spans 15 amino acids. CDR3 sequence reads: CSVQGLAGEADTQYF. CDR3 coding DNA: TGCAGCGTTCAAGGACTAGCGGGAGAGGCAGATACGCAGTATTTT.

A few counts support this clonotype. J is TRBJ1-2 and V is TRBV4-2; TRBD1 might be the D (6 bases). Trimming took 2 bases from V and 4 from J, leaving 11 bases between them. The germline CDR1 and CDR2 sequences are LGHNA and YNFKEQ. This CDR3 is built from 14 residues. The CDR3 protein is CASSQLGGGYGYTF. Written as DNA, the CDR3 is TGTGCCAGCAGCCAACTGGGAGGGGGCTATGGCTACACCTTC.

The rearrangement uses TRBV11-2 and TRBJ2-3; weak D call: TRBD2 (6 bases). The CDR3 is 18 residues long. Germline V gives CDR1 SGHAT, CDR2 FQNNGV. Trimming took 7 bases from V and 2 from J, leaving 25 bases between them. As DNA, the CDR3 is TGTGCCAGCACACCCTTGCGGGGAGGTAGGAAGTTCACAGATACGCAGTATTTT. Translation gives CASTPLRGGRKFTDTQYF. The full variable domain, completed using reference TRBV11-2 and TRBJ2-3, is EAGVAQSPRYKIIEKRQSVAFWCNPISGHATLYWYQQILGQGPKLLIQFQNNGVVDDSQLPKDRFSAERLKGVDSTLKIQPAKLEDSAVYLCASTPLRGGRKFTDTQYFGPGTRLTVL.

This rearrangement joins TRBV27 to TRBJ2-4, with TRBD2 identical over 8 bases. The CDR3 sequence is 13 residues long. Germline CDR1 is MNHEY and CDR2 is SMNVEV (reference sequence). Germline trimming cut 5 bases from V and 7 bases from J; bases unmatched to any gene: 4. In nucleotides, the CDR3 is TGTGCCAGCAGTCCGACGGGAGGGAACATTCAGTACTTC. As protein: CASSPTGGNIQYF.

This clonotype was seen more than once but under ten times. The chain has TRBV5-1 and TRBJ1-1; 12 bases are shared with TRBD1. Germline values: CDR1 SGHRS, CDR2 YFSETQ. This CDR3 is 16 amino acids long. Losses at the gene ends were 4 bases for V and 3 bases for J; bases not matched to a gene: 7. The chain's CDR3 is CASSVGTGGEHTEAFF. The CDR3 region has the DNA TGCGCCAGCAGCGTCGGGACAGGGGGCGAACACACTGAAGCTTTCTTT.

The chain joins TRBV28 to TRBJ2-1, with D possibly being TRBD2 (6 bases). The germline CDR1 and CDR2 sequences are MDHEN and SYDVKM. The CDR3 runs 15 residues. Trimming cost V 4 bases and J 1 base, with 11 bases left between them. Here the CDR3 reads CASSSSGVSYNEQFF. The CDR3 DNA follows: TGTGCCAGCAGTTCGTCGGGAGTATCCTACAATGAGCAGTTCTTC.

V is TRBV20-1 and J is TRBJ2-1; TRBD2 aligns across 13 bases. The junction had 6 bases not matched to a gene; V was cut back by 5 bases and J by 5 bases. CDR3 size: 15 residues. The germline gives CDR1 DFQATT, CDR2 SNEGSKA (reference sequence). CDR3 amino acids: CSAAPGLAGNNEQFF. The CDR3 DNA is TGCAGTGCTGCCCCGGGACTAGCGGGGAACAATGAGCAGTTCTTC.

As regards this clonotype: A much bigger clone sits one base away, suggesting this may be a read error. The chain employs TRBV5-1 and TRBJ2-1; maybe TRBD1 (6 bases). This CDR3 region has 15 residues. Trimming removed 4 bases at V and 2 bases at J, with 13 bases between. Per germline, CDR1 SGHRS and CDR2 YFSETQ. The CDR3: CASSDGQFTYNEQFF. DNA for the CDR3: TGCGCCAGCAGCGATGGACAGTTCACCTACAATGAGCAGTTCTTC. Full variable domain (missing parts from reference TRBV5-1 and TRBJ2-1): KAGVTQTPRYLIKTRGQQVTLSCSPISGHRSVSWYQQTPGQGLQFLFEYFSETQRNKGNFPGRFSGRQFSNSRSEMNVSTLELGDSALYLCASSDGQFTYNEQFFGPGTRLTVL.

CDR3 loop: CASRDSGRETQYF. The CDR3 DNA reads TGTGCCAGCAGGGACAGTGGCCGGGAGACCCAGTACTTC. This sequence joins TRBV28 and TRBJ2-5, with D possibly matching TRBD1 (6 bases). The V gene lost 6 bases and the J gene lost 5 bases, with 13 bases spanning the gap. CDR1 is MDHEN and CDR2 is SYDVKM in the germline V gene. The CDR3 runs to 13 residues. The full variable domain, completed using reference TRBV28 and TRBJ2-5, is DVKVTQSSRYLVKRTGEKVFLECVQDMDHENMFWYRQDPGLGLRLIYFSYDVKMKEKGDIPEGYSVSREKKERFSLILESASTNQTSMYLCASRDSGRETQYFGPGTRLLVL.

J is TRBJ2-3 and V is TRBV4-3; D unresolved. This CDR3 spans 14 amino acids. Deletions cut 1 base from V and 2 bases from J, with 7 bases between. Per germline, CDR1 LGHNA and CDR2 YSLEER. The CDR3, as DNA: TGCGCCAGCAGCCAAGCCCTACTCACAGATACGCAGTATTTT. Protein: CASSQALLTDTQYF.

V gene TRBV12-3 or TRBV12-4 combines with J gene TRBJ2-1; TRBD2 is a possible D gene (6 bases). Deletions cut 6 bases from V and 9 bases from J, with 18 bases between. This CDR3 region has 14 residues. CDR3 DNA: TGTGCCAGCAGGGGGGGACCCTCCCGGAGTGAGCAGTTCTTC. This translates into CASRGGPSRSEQFF.

The gene calls are TRBV3-1 and TRBJ2-1; D is unclear. V lost 5 bases, J lost 0 bases, and 17 bases lay in between. CDR1 is LGHDT, CDR2 YNNKEL, per germline (reference sequence). CDR3 length: 17 amino acids. The CDR3 region is CASSRRSLHRSYNEQFF. CDR3 sequence (DNA): TGTGCCAGCAGCAGACGGTCCCTCCACCGCTCCTACAATGAGCAGTTCTTC.

The gene calls are TRBV20-1 and TRBJ1-2, with D possibly TRBD1 on 5 matching bases. This CDR3 has 11 residues. Deletions cut 4 bases from V and 6 bases from J, with 9 bases between. Germline-derived CDR1 and CDR2 are DFQATT and SNEGSKA (reference sequence). The chain's CDR3 is CSAMPGHGYTF. CDR3 sequence (DNA): TGCAGTGCTATGCCAGGGCATGGCTACACCTTC.

The chain links TRBV7-7 to TRBJ2-3; the D call may be TRBD1 or TRBD2 (5 bases each). This CDR3 has 14 residues. Germline V gene sequence: CDR1 SSHAT, CDR2 FNYEAQ (reference sequence). The V end was cut by 5 bases, the J end by 0 bases, with 9 bases between. CDR3 sequence (DNA): TGTGCCAGCAGCACGGGACCTAGCACAGATACGCAGTATTTT. Translating it yields CASSTGPSTDTQYF.

The chain uses TRBV4-1 and TRBJ2-3; no definite D call. CDR3 length: 15 amino acids. Trimming took 1 base from V and 1 from J, leaving 9 bases between them. Looked up from germline, CDR1 is MGHRA and CDR2 is YSYEKL. The CDR3 here is CASSQGGRGTDTQYF. The CDR3 region has the DNA TGCGCCAGCAGCCAAGGTGGTAGGGGCACAGATACGCAGTATTTT.